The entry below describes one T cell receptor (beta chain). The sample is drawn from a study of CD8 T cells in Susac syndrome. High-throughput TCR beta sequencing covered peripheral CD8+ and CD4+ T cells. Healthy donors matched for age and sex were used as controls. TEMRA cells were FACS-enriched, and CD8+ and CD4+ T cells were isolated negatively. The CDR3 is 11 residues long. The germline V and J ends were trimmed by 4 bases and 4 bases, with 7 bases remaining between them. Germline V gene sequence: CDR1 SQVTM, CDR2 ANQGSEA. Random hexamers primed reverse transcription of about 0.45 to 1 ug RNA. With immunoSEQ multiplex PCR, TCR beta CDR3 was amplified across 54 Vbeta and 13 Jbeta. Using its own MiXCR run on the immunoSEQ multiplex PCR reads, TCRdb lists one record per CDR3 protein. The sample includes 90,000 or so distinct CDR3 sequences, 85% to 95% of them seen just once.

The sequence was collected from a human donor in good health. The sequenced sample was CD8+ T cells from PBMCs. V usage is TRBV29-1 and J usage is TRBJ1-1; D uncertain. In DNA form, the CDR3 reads TGCAGCGTTGTTTGGGGCACTGAAGCTTTCTTT. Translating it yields CSVVWGTEAFF.